This is a list of T cell receptor beta chains from one sample in a study of Graves' ophthalmopathy and Graves' hyperthyroidism. TCRdb independently ran MiXCR on the multiplex PCR reads; one entry per CDR3 protein. The data show some 400,000 distinct CDR3 sequences, 15% to 20% seen once. Sequencing used peripheral blood. All receptors come from a woman aged 18-30 years with Graves' ophthalmopathy. The CDR3 runs from the conserved cysteine through the conserved F or W. Each record gives: V gene, J gene, CDR3 length, D gene, clone size, CDR3 DNA, CDR3 protein. D genes are given only for firm matches. Where a row states a size, it is once, few, many or the class of an expanded clone; other rows omit it.

V: TRBV18; J: TRBJ1-5; length: 15; D: -; size: few; DNA: TGTGCCAGCTCACCACCTGGGGAGAGGAATCAGCCCCAGCATTTT; CDR3: CASSPPGERNQPQHF
V: TRBV15; J: TRBJ2-7; length: 16; D: TRBD1; size: many; DNA: TGTGCCACCAGCAGGGCCGGGGACAGGGGAGGTTACGAGCAGTACTTC; CDR3: CATSRAGDRGGYEQYF
V: TRBV6-1; J: TRBJ2-7; length: 13; D: -; size: -; DNA: TGTGCCAGCAGTGACAGGGATCTGGGGGAGCAGTACTTC; CDR3: CASSDRDLGEQYF
V: TRBV28; J: TRBJ1-1; length: 14; D: -; size: many; DNA: TGTGCCAGCAGTGAGGGACCGTTGAACACTGAAGCTTTCTTT; CDR3: CASSEGPLNTEAFF
V: TRBV19; J: TRBJ2-7; length: 16; D: TRBD1; size: many; DNA: TGTGCCAGTAGTATCGATGCGGGACAGGGCCTCGACGAGCAGTACTTC; CDR3: CASSIDAGQGLDEQYF
V: TRBV2; J: TRBJ1-5; length: 16; D: -; size: many; DNA: TGTGCCAGCAGCCCTGTCTTGGGGGGGGGCAATCAGCCCCAGCATTTT; CDR3: CASSPVLGGGNQPQHF
V: TRBV6-5; J: TRBJ1-1; length: 16; D: -; size: many; DNA: TGTGCCAGCAGTTACTCGGAGACAGGCGCTAACACTGAAGCTTTCTTT; CDR3: CASSYSETGANTEAFF
V: TRBV27; J: TRBJ2-7; length: 15; D: -; size: -; DNA: TGTGCCAGCAGCGTAGGGGGGGGGGGCCCTTACGAGCAGTACTTC; CDR3: CASSVGGGGPYEQYF
V: TRBV28; J: TRBJ1-1; length: 15; D: -; size: many; DNA: TGTGCCAGCAACCGTCCGTTGGGGAGATACACTGAAGCTTTCTTT; CDR3: CASNRPLGRYTEAFF
V: TRBV11-2; J: TRBJ2-7; length: 14; D: -; size: few; DNA: TGTGCCAGCAGCTTCCAGAGACAGAGCTACGAGCAGTACTTC; CDR3: CASSFQRQSYEQYF
V: TRBV28; J: TRBJ1-2; length: 16; D: -; size: -; DNA: TGTGCCAGCACCTATGGGGGCGGGCGAGCTAACTATGGCTACACCTTC; CDR3: CASTYGGGRANYGYTF
V: TRBV12-3/TRBV12-4; J: TRBJ2-2; length: 16; D: TRBD2; size: -; DNA: TGTGCCAGCAGTGACGCCGGGACTACGAACACCGGGGAGCTGTTTTTT; CDR3: CASSDAGTTNTGELFF
V: TRBV7-3; J: TRBJ2-2; length: 14; D: -; size: many; DNA: TGTGCCAGCAGAGCCAACAGCAACACCGGGGAGCTGTTTTTT; CDR3: CASRANSNTGELFF
V: TRBV12-3/TRBV12-4; J: TRBJ1-6; length: 15; D: TRBD1; size: -; DNA: TGTGCCAGCAGAACTAGGACAGGACCTAATTCACCCCTCCACTTT; CDR3: CASRTRTGPNSPLHF
V: TRBV9; J: TRBJ2-7; length: 14; D: -; size: -; DNA: TGTGCCAGCAGCGCCAGGACAGTATCCTACGAGCAGTACTTC; CDR3: CASSARTVSYEQYF
V: TRBV6-1; J: TRBJ1-5; length: 13; D: -; size: -; DNA: TGTGCCAGCAGTCCACCCGGCGATGGGCCCCAGCATTTT; CDR3: CASSPPGDGPQHF
V: TRBV7-3; J: TRBJ2-5; length: 13; D: -; size: many; DNA: TGTGCCAGCAGCTTAAGGTACCAAGAGACCCAGTACTTC; CDR3: CASSLRYQETQYF
V: TRBV6-2/TRBV6-3; J: TRBJ1-6; length: 16; D: -; size: many; DNA: TGTGCCAGCAGAAGGGGAAGGTCCGACTATAATTCACCCCTCCACTTT; CDR3: CASRRGRSDYNSPLHF
V: TRBV27; J: TRBJ1-6; length: 15; D: -; size: -; DNA: TGTGCCAGCAGTGTGGCGGACAGCAATAATTCACCCCTCCACTTT; CDR3: CASSVADSNNSPLHF
V: TRBV30; J: TRBJ2-5; length: 14; D: TRBD1; size: many; DNA: TGTGCCTGGAGTTTGACAGGGGGTTTGGAGACCCAGTACTTC; CDR3: CAWSLTGGLETQYF
V: TRBV6-1; J: TRBJ1-2; length: 14; D: -; size: many; DNA: TGTGCCAGCAGTGTGTCGGATAGTGACTATGGCTACACCTTC; CDR3: CASSVSDSDYGYTF
V: TRBV24-1; J: TRBJ1-2; length: 13; D: -; size: -; DNA: TGTGCCACCAGTGAACGGACGTCCCATGGCTACACCTTC; CDR3: CATSERTSHGYTF
V: TRBV19; J: TRBJ2-6; length: 14; D: -; size: many; DNA: TGTGCCAGTGCTGAGAGCTCTGGGGCCAACGTCCTGACTTTC; CDR3: CASAESSGANVLTF
V: TRBV20-1; J: TRBJ2-7; length: 16; D: TRBD2; size: many; DNA: TGCAGTGCTAGAGATGCGACGGGAGGCACCAGTTACGAGCAGTACTTC; CDR3: CSARDATGGTSYEQYF
V: TRBV4-3; J: TRBJ2-5; length: 15; D: -; size: many; DNA: TGCGCCAGCAGCCAAGAGGCAGGGAGGATGGAGACCCAGTACTTC; CDR3: CASSQEAGRMETQYF
V: TRBV19; J: TRBJ1-2; length: 11; D: -; size: many; DNA: TGTGCCACCCAGGAGTCGCGGGGCTACACCTTC; CDR3: CATQESRGYTF
V: TRBV4-3; J: TRBJ2-2; length: 14; D: -; size: many; DNA: TGCGCCAGCAGCCAGGATCCTAAGGCCGGGGAGCTGTTTTTT; CDR3: CASSQDPKAGELFF
V: TRBV6-5; J: TRBJ1-1; length: 14; D: -; size: many; DNA: TGTGCCAGCAGTTACAGGGAACCGAACACTGAAGCTTTCTTT; CDR3: CASSYREPNTEAFF
V: TRBV30; J: TRBJ1-1; length: 12; D: -; size: many; DNA: TGTGCCTGTGCGGGGGGTCGAGCTGAAGCTTTCTTT; CDR3: CACAGGRAEAFF
V: TRBV20-1; J: TRBJ1-1; length: 14; D: -; size: -; DNA: TGCAGTGCCCAGGTACCGGCCGAGGGGACTGAAGCTTTCTTT; CDR3: CSAQVPAEGTEAFF